Following are 6 T cell receptor beta chains from one sample sequenced in a study of response to subunit inactivated influenza vaccine. TCRdb reanalysed the RT-PCR reads using MiXCR and keeps one entry per CDR3 protein. The sample lists approximately 700,000 distinct CDR3 sequences, approximately 15% occurring once. This specimen consisted of PBMCs from blood, obtained around 14 days before vaccination. These TCRs come from a man aged 45-65 years who received an inactivated influenza vaccine.

The CDR3 region is CASSSTGHNEKLFF. In DNA form, the CDR3 reads TGTGCCAGCAGCTCGACAGGACATAATGAAAAACTGTTTTTT. This chain links TRBV7-2 with TRBJ1-4, with TRBD1 as a possible D gene (6 bases). Trimming left V 4 bases short and J 4 bases short, with 10 bases between. The CDR3 loop spans 14 amino acids. The germline V gene has CDR1 SGHTA and CDR2 FQGNSA.

This sequence joins TRBV12-3 or TRBV12-4 and TRBJ1-2; 10 bases agree with TRBD1. Unmatched junction bases numbered 11, after V lost 6 bases and J lost 4 bases. The CDR3 length is 16 residues. CDR3 in amino acids: CASRSGTGVYPYGYTF. Written as DNA, the CDR3 is TGTGCCAGCAGATCCGGGACAGGGGTTTACCCCTATGGCTACACCTTC.

Points on this clonotype: Compared with germline, one end of the junction differs, possibly owing to a read error. This chain joins TRBV7-7 and TRBJ2-5; the D is unclear. The germline CDR1 and CDR2 sequences are SSHAT and FNYEAQ (reference sequence). The CDR3 sequence is 13 residues long. The CDR3 region has the DNA TGTGCTAGCAGCTGGGCCTCCCAAGAGACCCAGTACTTC. It codes for CASSWASQETQYF. The full variable domain, completed using reference TRBV7-7 and TRBJ2-5, is GAGVSQSPRYKVTKRGQDVTLRCDPISSHATLYWYQQALGQGPEFLTYFNYEAQPDKSGLPSDRFSAERPEGSISTLTIQRTEQRDSAMYRCASSWASQETQYFGPGTRLLVL.

This clonotype was seen only a few times. The chain recombines TRBV3-1 with TRBJ2-3; TRBD1 is a possible D gene (6 bases). V lost 5 bases to trimming and J lost 2 bases, with 17 bases between them. The germline V gene has CDR1 LGHDT and CDR2 YNNKEL (reference sequence). This CDR3 region has 16 residues. DNA of the CDR3: TGTGCCAGCAGCAGAACCAGGGGACCCTACACAGATACGCAGTATTTT. This sequence encodes CASSRTRGPYTDTQYF.

There are many counts of this clonotype. V and J are TRBV28 and TRBJ2-1; 11 positions agree with TRBD2. Germline V gene lookup returns CDR1 MDHEN and CDR2 SYDVKM. J lost 0 bases, V lost 5 bases, and 15 bases had no gene match. The CDR3 consists of 20 residues. For the CDR3, the DNA is TGTGCCAGCAGTCTTCTTAGCGGGAGGGCCCTAGGGGACTCCTACAATGAGCAGTTCTTC. Translating gives CASSLLSGRALGDSYNEQFF.

This clonotype was seen more than once but under ten times. V is TRBV7-9 and J is TRBJ2-1; D is ambiguous. Trimming shortened V by 5 bases and J by 2 bases, and 7 bases separated the two germline ends. The CDR3 extends over 13 amino acids. Germline V lookup: CDR1 SEHNR, CDR2 FQNEAQ (reference sequence). CDR3: CASSIVPYNEQFF. The CDR3 coding sequence is TGTGCCAGCAGCATAGTCCCCTACAATGAGCAGTTCTTC.